This T cell receptor (beta chain) was sequenced in a study of human T cells and chemical hapten exposure. Looking at the study overall: Patients were mainly female, each with alopecia areata, totalis or universalis. Overall study findings and caveats: Expanded TCRs created a significantly greater count of big CDR3 similarity clusters than controls did.

There are many counts of this clonotype. The antigen is unknown. TCRdb reprocessed the RACE reads via MiXCR and lists one record per CDR3 protein. The table has approximately 52,000 distinct CDR3 sequences, about 9.4% seen once. The V gene's germline CDR1 is MDHEN and CDR2 SYDVKM. The CDR3 covers 11 residues. Between the trimmed V and J ends, which lost 3 bases and 5 bases, there was a span of 3 bases. This sample's time point: pre-sensitization, week 0. The treatment denotes: therapeutic diphenylcyclopropenone sensitization with weekly scalp DPC. Suited to DPC and affected by alopecia, the donors ranged from 18 to 70 years old.

The chain joins TRBV28 to TRBJ2-3; the D is unclear. This sequence originates from a woman aged 40 to 49 with alopecia areata. Some clones in this sample may be carry-over from other donors' samples. The sequenced sample was whole blood, obtained in connection with sensitization to the hapten diphenylcyclopropenone (DPC). CDR3 sequence reads: CASSFLDTQYF. In DNA form, the CDR3 reads TGTGCCAGCAGTTTCTTAGATACGCAGTATTTT.